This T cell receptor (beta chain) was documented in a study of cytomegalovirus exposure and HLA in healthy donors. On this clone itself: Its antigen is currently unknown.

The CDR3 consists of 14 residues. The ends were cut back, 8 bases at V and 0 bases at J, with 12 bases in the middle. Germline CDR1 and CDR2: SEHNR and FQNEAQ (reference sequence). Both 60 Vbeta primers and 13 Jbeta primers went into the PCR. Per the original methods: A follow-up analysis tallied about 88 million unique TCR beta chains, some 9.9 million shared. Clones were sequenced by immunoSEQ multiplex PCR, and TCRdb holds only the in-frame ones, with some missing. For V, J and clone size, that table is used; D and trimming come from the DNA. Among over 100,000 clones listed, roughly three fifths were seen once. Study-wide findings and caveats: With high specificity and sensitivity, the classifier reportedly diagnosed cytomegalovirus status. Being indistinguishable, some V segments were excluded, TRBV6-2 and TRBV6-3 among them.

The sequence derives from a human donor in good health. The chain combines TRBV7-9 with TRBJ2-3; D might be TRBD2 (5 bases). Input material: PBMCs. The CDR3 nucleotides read TGTGCCAGCGGGCGGGCGGGTAGCACAGATACGCAGTATTTT. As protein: CASGRAGSTDTQYF.